One and the same sample provided the 26 T cell receptor beta chains below, sequenced in a study of a mutant IDH1 vaccine in newly diagnosed glioma (dated by TCRdb to about 2021). Library construction relied on the immunoSEQ multiplex PCR assay. TCRdb retrieved this table from immuneACCESS and kept in-frame rearrangements only. Not all clones are present; in checked studies, unresolved V genes account for under half, and no reason is known for the remainder. Here the sample has fewer than 30,000 clones; 75% to 80% occur a single time. The ten largest clonotypes hold more than 9% of the sample. Their cognate antigens are unknown. Reading the label with the study, this specimen's time point is: week 5, during vaccination. Each vaccine dose, consisting of 300 ug of a 20-mer mutant IDH1 peptide in Montanide, was administered subcutaneously with topical imiquimod. This specimen consisted of PBMCs, obtained from a glioma patient whose treatment included an IDH1 peptide vaccine. These TCRs come from a man between 35 and 55 years old with glioma.

The V and J genes are TRBV2 and TRBJ2-7, with D hard to call. The CDR3 sequence is 15 residues long. V lost 2 bases to trimming and J lost 0 bases, with 11 bases between them. Germline CDR1 is SNHLY and CDR2 is FYNNEI. In DNA, the CDR3 is TGTGCCAGCAGTGAATACGGGTTGAGCTCCTACGAGCAGTACTTC. This translates into CASSEYGLSSYEQYF.

This chain links TRBV5-6 with TRBJ1-1; D remains ambiguous. Trimming cost V 6 bases and J 0 bases, with 18 bases left between them. This CDR3 has 16 residues. Germline values: CDR1 SGHDT, CDR2 YYEEEE. The CDR3 reads CASTTDPGLMNTEAFF. The CDR3 DNA reads as TGTGCCAGCACCACGGACCCCGGTTTAATGAACACTGAAGCTTTCTTT. The variable domain in full, completed from reference TRBV5-6 and TRBJ1-1, reads DAGVTQSPTHLIKTRGQQVTLRCSPKSGHDTVSWYQQALGQGPQFIFQYYEEEERQRGNFPDRFSGHQFPNYSSELNVNALLLGDSALYLCASTTDPGLMNTEAFFGQGTRLTVV.

The rearrangement links TRBV5-4 to TRBJ2-4; D unclear. The CDR3 length is 18 residues. CDR1 and CDR2 from the germline V gene are SGHNT and YYREEE (reference sequence). V lost 4 bases and J 0 bases, leaving 20 bases between the germline ends. CDR3 in amino acids: CASSPRAYSKAAKNIQYF. The DNA for the CDR3 is TGTGCCAGCAGCCCCCGGGCCTATTCCAAAGCAGCCAAAAACATTCAGTACTTC.

This clone was picked up a small number of times. V usage is TRBV10-3 and J usage is TRBJ2-7, with 7 bases that match TRBD2. The CDR3 is 14 residues long. Germline V lookup: CDR1 ENHRY, CDR2 SYGVKD. The J segment lost 3 bases and the V segment lost 0 bases, leaving 2 bases of the junction unmatched. CDR3 loop: CAISESRGDYEQYF. In DNA, the CDR3 is TGTGCCATCAGTGAGTCTCGGGGGGACTACGAGCAGTACTTC.

The chain joins TRBV19 to TRBJ2-5; no clear D. The CDR3 totals 12 residues. V lost 5 bases and J lost 1, with 5 bases in between. Per the germline V gene, CDR1 is LNHDA and CDR2 is SQIVND (reference sequence). CDR3 coding DNA: TGTGCCAGTAGTGCGGCCCAAGAGACCCAGTACTTC. Translation gives CASSAAQETQYF.

The chain combines TRBV27 with TRBJ2-2; TRBD2 agrees at 12 bases. The CDR3 is 17 residues long. Germline V gene lookup returns CDR1 MNHEY and CDR2 SMNVEV (reference sequence). With V trimmed by 5 bases and J by 2 bases, 6 bases remained unmatched. DNA of the CDR3: TGTGCCAGCAGTAGACAACTAGCGGGAGGTAACACCGGGGAGCTGTTTTTT. Translation: CASSRQLAGGNTGELFF.

This chain uses TRBV15 with TRBJ2-3; TRBD2 agrees at 9 bases. The CDR3 runs to 15 residues. V lost 0 bases, J lost 2 bases, and 0 bases stayed unmatched. Germline assignment: CDR1 LNHNV and CDR2 YYDKDF (reference sequence). The CDR3 DNA is TGTGCCACCAGCAGAGAGGGACTAGCCACAGATACGCAGTATTTT. Encoded protein: CATSREGLATDTQYF.

This sequence joins TRBV5-1 and TRBJ2-5; D possibly corresponds to TRBD1 (7 bases). Trimming removed 7 bases at V and 4 bases at J, with 20 bases between. CDR1 and CDR2 from the germline V gene are SGHRS and YFSETQ. This CDR3 spans 15 amino acids. This CDR3 reads CASYATGMEGETQYF. CDR3 sequence (DNA): TGCGCCAGCTACGCGACAGGGATGGAGGGAGAGACCCAGTACTTC.

The V call is TRBV27, the J call TRBJ2-1, with 13 bases fitting TRBD2. V shed 5 bases and J 4 bases; nucleotides not matched to a gene: 14. Germline V lookup: CDR1 MNHEY, CDR2 SMNVEV (reference sequence). The CDR3 length is 19 residues. The CDR3: CASSPTTRLAGGQYNEQFF. The CDR3 nucleotides are TGTGCCAGCAGTCCAACCACTCGACTAGCGGGAGGCCAATACAATGAGCAGTTCTTC.

This chain links TRBV16 with TRBJ2-4; tentatively, D is TRBD2 (5 bases). The CDR3 loop spans 18 amino acids. The V gene's germline CDR1 is KGHSY and CDR2 FQNENV. Trimming pared 4 bases from V and 0 bases from J, leaving 19 bases between. The CDR3 sequence: CASSPLTGKGIAKNIQYF. DNA of the CDR3: TGTGCCAGCAGCCCCCTTACGGGAAAGGGTATAGCCAAAAACATTCAGTACTTC.

V usage is TRBV11-2 and J usage is TRBJ2-1; D is unclear. This CDR3 comprises 12 residues. The V gene's germline CDR1 is SGHAT and CDR2 FQNNGV. V was cut by 2 bases and J by 9 bases, with 8 bases left in between. The DNA for the CDR3 is TGTGCCAGCAGCTTAATCGGCTCTGAGCAGTTCTTC. This sequence encodes CASSLIGSEQFF.

This clone was seen only once. The chain recombines TRBV28 with TRBJ2-3, with a possible D match to TRBD1 (6 bases). Trimming took off 3 bases at V and 2 bases at J, with 12 bases between the two ends. The CDR3 has 15 residues. Per germline, CDR1 MDHEN and CDR2 SYDVKM. The CDR3 bases are TGTGCCAGCAGTTTTGCACAGGGTCACACAGATACGCAGTATTTT. This sequence encodes CASSFAQGHTDTQYF.

The V and J genes are TRBV28 and TRBJ1-5; D is possibly TRBD1 (5 bases). CDR1 MDHEN and CDR2 SYDVKM come from the germline V gene. The V end was cut by 8 bases, the J end by 5 bases, with 16 bases between. This CDR3 spans 14 amino acids. The CDR3 here is CASCRPDSYQPQHF. Here the CDR3 DNA reads TGTGCCAGCTGCCGACCCGACAGTTATCAGCCCCAGCATTTT.

The chain recombines TRBV11-2 with TRBJ1-6, with a possible D match to TRBD1 (5 bases). The CDR3 spans 13 residues. CDR1 is SGHAT, CDR2 FQNNGV, per germline. The V end was cut by 2 bases, the J end by 9 bases, with 8 bases between. The CDR3, as DNA: TGTGCCAGCAGCTTAATTGGGGGTTCACCCCTCCACTTT. Translated, it gives CASSLIGGSPLHF.

The chain couples TRBV5-1 to TRBJ2-7; D may be TRBD1 (6 bases). Trimming took off 2 bases at V and 5 bases at J, with 14 bases between the two ends. CDR1 SGHRS and CDR2 YFSETQ come from the germline V gene. This CDR3 is built from 14 residues. CDR3 protein: CASSFGTSAHEQYF. CDR3 nucleotides: TGCGCCAGCAGCTTCGGGACATCAGCCCACGAGCAGTACTTC.

Regarding this clone: Compared with germline, one end of the junction differs, possibly owing to a read error. The chain employs TRBV23-1 and TRBJ1-5; D perhaps matches TRBD1 (5 bases). TRBV23-1 falls under the ORF class, with uncertain function. CDR3 length: 10 residues. Here the CDR3 DNA reads TGCGCCAGCAGTCAGTGGGGCACGGATTTT. This translates into CASSQWGTDF.

J is TRBJ2-5 and V is TRBV4-3; 7 bases are a match to TRBD1. Per the germline V gene, CDR1 is LGHNA and CDR2 is YSLEER. V lost 1 base to trimming and J lost 1 base; unmatched junction nucleotides: 12. This CDR3 is 18 amino acids long. DNA for the CDR3: TGCGCCAGCAGCCAAGCAGGACAGGCGCTGAGTGGCCAAGAGACCCAGTACTTC. Protein: CASSQAGQALSGQETQYF.

This clone was observed a few times. Other DNA sequences in the same sample also yield this CDR3. The V and J genes are TRBV30 and TRBJ2-1, with 12 nucleotides matching TRBD2. Germline V gives CDR1 GTSNPN, CDR2 SVGIG (reference sequence). V dropped 7 bases and J dropped 4; count of bases not matched to a gene: 5. This CDR3 has 14 amino acids. This chain's CDR3 is CASSGTSGYNEQFF. CDR3 sequence (DNA): TGTGCCTCTTCAGGGACTAGCGGGTACAATGAGCAGTTCTTC.

Comments on this clone: An end of the junction does not agree with germline; a read error may underlie this. The rearrangement uses TRBV7-9 and TRBJ2-5; a weak D match, TRBD2 (6 bases). The germline V gene has CDR1 SEHNR and CDR2 FQNEAQ (reference sequence). The CDR3 totals 16 residues. The CDR3 region has the DNA TGTGCCAGCAGCTGCCCCCAGCAGGGAGGTGTAGAGGCCCAGTACTTC. This translates into CASSCPQQGGVEAQYF.

The genes are TRBV11-3 and TRBJ2-1; 7 bases align to TRBD2. The ends lost 5 bases at V and 6 bases at J; junction bases unmatched: 22. CDR3 length: 19 amino acids. Germline CDR1 and CDR2: SGHNT and YENEEA. CDR3 sequence (DNA): TGTGCCAGCAGCACTAGAAGGAAACCGACTAGCACGGGAACCAATGAGCAGTTCTTC. This codes for CASSTRRKPTSTGTNEQFF. The full variable domain, its missing parts supplied by reference TRBV11-3 and TRBJ2-1, is EAGVVQSPRYKIIEKKQPVAFWCNPISGHNTLYWYLQNLGQGPELLIRYENEEAVDDSQLPKDRFSAERLKGVDSTLKIQPAELGDSAVYLCASSTRRKPTSTGTNEQFFGPGTRLTVL.

Only a few counts were recorded for this clone. V and J are TRBV19 and TRBJ1-1, with D perhaps TRBD1 (5 bases). Trimming took off 8 bases at V and 1 base at J, with 14 bases between the two ends. The CDR3 covers 14 residues. CDR1 and CDR2 (germline): LNHDA, SQIVND (reference sequence). The CDR3 bases are TGTGCCAGTCGATTACGGGGGGGGAACACTGAAGCTTTCTTT. It specifies CASRLRGGNTEAFF.

V gene TRBV14 combines with J gene TRBJ1-5, with D maybe TRBD1 (5 bases). Germline CDR1 SGHDN, CDR2 FVKESK. Trimming pared 1 base from V and 1 base from J, leaving 11 bases between. The CDR3 sequence is 16 residues long. The CDR3 is CASSQVGDWSNQPQHF. The CDR3 coding sequence is TGTGCCAGCAGCCAAGTAGGGGACTGGAGCAATCAGCCCCAGCATTTT.

In nucleotides, the CDR3 is TGTGCCAGCAGCTTAAGCCACGAGCAGTACTTC. Protein product: CASSLSHEQYF. The chain is built from TRBV7-9 and TRBJ2-5; D gene unclear. The closer fit of TRBJ2-7 to the DNA end suggests the J call may be wrong. CDR1 and CDR2 (germline): SEHNR, FQNEAQ (reference sequence). This CDR3 has 11 amino acids.

The chain employs TRBV9 and TRBJ1-5; D ambiguous. The CDR3 has 14 amino acids. The ends were cut back, 4 bases at V and 9 bases at J, with 17 bases in the middle. CDR1 is SGDLS and CDR2 is YYNGEE in the germline V gene. Written as DNA, the CDR3 is TGTGCCAGCAGCATGGGGTCGGAAATAGGGCCCCAGCATTTT. It is translated as CASSMGSEIGPQHF.

This clone has just a few counts. The chain combines TRBV7-2 with TRBJ2-1; maybe TRBD2 (6 bases). This CDR3 has 11 residues. Germline CDR1 and CDR2: SGHTA and FQGNSA. With 8 bases removed from V and 9 bases from J, the gap between germline ends came to 11 bases. CDR3 in DNA: TGTGCCAGCCGCCGGGAGATTGAGCAGTTCTTC. Encoded protein: CASRREIEQFF.

The chain uses TRBV6-6 and TRBJ2-6; a weak D match, TRBD1 (5 bases). Per the germline V gene, CDR1 is MNHNY and CDR2 is SVGAGI (reference sequence). The length of the CDR3 is 15 residues. With 5 bases removed from V and 4 bases from J, the gap between germline ends came to 12 bases. The chain's CDR3 is CASSGGRTGANVLTF. DNA for the CDR3: TGTGCCAGCAGTGGTGGTCGGACAGGGGCCAACGTCCTGACTTTC.